A single sample gave rise to the 19 T cell receptor beta chains below, sequenced in a study of cytomegalovirus exposure and HLA in healthy donors. The repertoire was sequenced with immunoSEQ multiplex PCR; TCRdb's copy has only in-frame clones and lacks some. The sample carries hundreds of thousands of clones, 83% recorded once. The sequencing input was PBMCs. The receptors stem from a woman younger than 30 in good health and CMV-seronegative.

The chain couples TRBV27 to TRBJ2-2; TRBD1 matches 8 bases. The CDR3 is 14 residues long. The V gene's germline CDR1 is MNHEY and CDR2 SMNVEV (reference sequence). V shed 7 bases and J 4 bases; nucleotides not matched to a gene: 5. The CDR3 protein is CASTPDRGTGELFF. The CDR3 region has the DNA TGTGCCAGCACCCCCGACAGGGGCACCGGGGAGCTGTTTTTT.

The genes are TRBV5-1 and TRBJ2-1; unclear D gene. The V end lost 6 bases, the J end lost 0 bases, and 13 bases lay between the germline ends. This CDR3 comprises 15 residues. Germline V gene data show CDR1 as SGHRS and CDR2 as YFSETQ. CDR3 protein: CASNNRVSSYNEQFF. For the CDR3, the DNA is TGCGCCAGCAATAATAGGGTGAGCTCCTACAATGAGCAGTTCTTC.

The J gene is TRBJ2-7, the V gene TRBV5-6; TRBD1 matches at 7 bases. CDR1 and CDR2 from the germline V gene are SGHDT and YYEEEE. This CDR3 contains 16 residues. V gave up 4 bases and J gave up 0 bases; unmatched junction bases: 10. CDR3 sequence: CASSPGQMVASYEQYF. The CDR3 DNA follows: TGTGCCAGCAGCCCGGGACAGATGGTAGCCTCCTACGAGCAGTACTTC.

The chain carries TRBV27 and TRBJ2-3; no reliable D call. Germline CDR1 is MNHEY and CDR2 is SMNVEV (reference sequence). V was trimmed by 3 bases and J by 5 bases, leaving 12 bases between them. The CDR3 length is 14 residues. DNA of the CDR3: TGTGCCAGCAGTTTTGTCGCGGCGCAAGATACGCAGTATTTT. Translating gives CASSFVAAQDTQYF.

The J gene is TRBJ2-7, the V gene TRBV28, with TRBD1 matching 9 bases. V dropped 4 bases and J dropped 4; count of bases not matched to a gene: 8. Germline V gene data show CDR1 as MDHEN and CDR2 as SYDVKM. The CDR3 spans 15 residues. In nucleotides, the CDR3 is TGTGCCAGCAGTTCGTTCGGACAGGGGCAGTACGAGCAGTACTTC. Amino acid sequence: CASSSFGQGQYEQYF.

The V and J genes are TRBV28 and TRBJ1-1; D unclear. The V end lost 3 bases, the J end lost 6 bases, and 8 bases lay between the germline ends. In germline, CDR1 is MDHEN, CDR2 SYDVKM. The CDR3 runs 12 residues. CDR3 sequence reads: CASSLGLPEAFF. The CDR3 region has the DNA TGTGCCAGCAGTTTGGGTCTCCCTGAAGCTTTCTTT.

CDR3 amino acids: CASSLTGTEAFF. Here the CDR3 DNA reads TGTGCCAGCAGCCTAACAGGAACTGAAGCTTTCTTT. This rearrangement joins TRBV7-9 to TRBJ1-1; weak D call: TRBD1 (5 bases). V lost 5 bases, J lost 5 bases, and 9 bases lay in between. The CDR3 is 12 amino acids. Germline lookup yields CDR1 SEHNR and CDR2 FQNEAQ (reference sequence). The full variable domain, rest sourced from reference TRBV7-9 and TRBJ1-1, is DTGVSQNPRHKITKRGQNVTFRCDPISEHNRLYWYRQTLGQGPEFLTYFQNEAQLEKSRLLSDRFSAERPKGSFSTLEIQRTEQGDSAMYLCASSLTGTEAFFGQGTRLTVV.

This clone was seen only once. This chain uses TRBV6-6 with TRBJ1-1; 10 nucleotides match TRBD1. This CDR3 is built from 15 residues. Per the germline V gene, CDR1 is MNHNY and CDR2 is SVGAGI (reference sequence). The junction had 8 bases not matched to a gene; V was cut back by 4 bases and J by 6 bases. CDR3: CASSLWGQGIPEAFF. In DNA form, the CDR3 reads TGTGCCAGCAGTTTGTGGGGACAGGGGATCCCTGAAGCTTTCTTT.

This chain joins TRBV6-6 and TRBJ1-5; TRBD1 might be the D (5 bases). Trimming took 0 bases from V and 3 from J, leaving 9 bases between them. The germline V gene encodes CDR1 MNHNY and CDR2 SVGAGI (reference sequence). The CDR3 length is 15 residues. The CDR3, as DNA: TGTGCCAGCAGTTACTCAAGGGACGCCAATCAGCCCCAGCATTTT. Its protein product is CASSYSRDANQPQHF.

V usage is TRBV28 and J usage is TRBJ2-7; 14 bases map to TRBD2. Per germline, CDR1 MDHEN and CDR2 SYDVKM. The CDR3 has 18 residues. Unmatched junction bases numbered 11, after V lost 7 bases and J lost 0 bases. CDR3 sequence reads: CASTSGLAGAISSYEQYF. The CDR3 DNA follows: TGTGCCAGCACCTCGGGACTAGCGGGAGCGATCAGCTCCTACGAGCAGTACTTC.

The sample holds one count of this clone. The chain links TRBV10-3 to TRBJ2-2; 7 bases match TRBD1. CDR1 and CDR2 from the germline V gene are ENHRY and SYGVKD. V trimming: 6 bases; J trimming: 2 bases; junction bases outside the gene matches: 6. The CDR3 length is 15 residues. CDR3 sequence reads: CAISSTGTNTGELFF. In DNA form, the CDR3 reads TGTGCCATCAGCTCGACAGGGACAAACACCGGGGAGCTGTTTTTT.

This clone occurred once. The rearrangement uses TRBV6-5 and TRBJ1-2; D is unresolved. Germline V lookup: CDR1 MNHEY, CDR2 SVGAGI. Trimming took 8 bases from V and 5 from J, leaving 12 bases between them. The CDR3 totals 12 residues. The CDR3: CASSSQEYGYTF. The CDR3 DNA is TGTGCCAGCTCATCCCAGGAGTATGGCTACACCTTC.

This chain uses TRBV27 with TRBJ2-7; maybe TRBD1 (5 bases). With 5 bases removed from V and 3 bases from J, the gap between germline ends came to 14 bases. CDR1 is MNHEY and CDR2 is SMNVEV in the germline V gene (reference sequence). This CDR3 has 14 residues. In DNA, the CDR3 is TGTGCCAGCAGTCGCCAGGGTGGAAACTACGAGCAGTACTTC. Translating it yields CASSRQGGNYEQYF.

This chain joins TRBV28 and TRBJ1-1; 8 bases are shared with TRBD1. The CDR3 length is 12 residues. Looked up from germline, CDR1 is MDHEN and CDR2 is SYDVKM. The V segment lost 3 bases and the J segment 10 bases; nucleotides outside the gene matches: 4. This CDR3 reads CASSLARGPAFF. The CDR3 coding sequence is TGTGCCAGCAGTTTGGCCAGGGGGCCAGCTTTCTTT.

As DNA, the CDR3 is TGCGCCAGCAGCCAAGCGGGTGGGGGATCGAACACCGGGGAGCTGTTTTTT. Translation: CASSQAGGGSNTGELFF. The rearrangement uses TRBV4-1 and TRBJ2-2; D is perhaps TRBD1 or TRBD2 (5 bases each). Looked up from germline, CDR1 is MGHRA and CDR2 is YSYEKL. V shed 1 base and J shed 0 bases, with 12 bases lying between them. The CDR3 has 17 residues.

This clone showed up just a few times. The genes are TRBV21-1 and TRBJ1-5; the table calls TRBD1, which could not be checked here. TRBV21-1 is a pseudogene locus. The length of the CDR3 is 16 residues. The CDR3: CASSKVWQGEDQPQHF. The CDR3 nucleotides read TGTGCCAGCAGCAAAGTATGGCAGGGTGAAGATCAGCCCCAGCATTTT.

The chain combines TRBV6-5 with TRBJ2-1, with D tentatively TRBD1 (5 bases). This CDR3 has 15 amino acids. Germline V gene data show CDR1 as MNHEY and CDR2 as SVGAGI. Trimming stripped 5 bases from V and 4 bases from J, with 15 bases between. The DNA of the CDR3 is TGTGCCAGCAGTAAGGAACAGGCGACTTACAATGAGCAGTTCTTC. It yields the protein CASSKEQATYNEQFF.

This chain links TRBV27 with TRBJ2-1, with D unclear. The CDR3 spans 12 residues. Germline values: CDR1 MNHEY, CDR2 SMNVEV (reference sequence). Between the trimmed V and J ends, which lost 4 bases and 7 bases, there was a span of 8 bases. The CDR3 DNA reads as TGTGCCAGCAGTTCCCTCGAAAATGAGCAGTTCTTC. Its protein is CASSSLENEQFF.

This chain joins TRBV27 and TRBJ2-5; 8 bases agree with TRBD2. V dropped 8 bases and J dropped 3; count of bases not matched to a gene: 8. The CDR3 has 14 residues. CDR1 and CDR2 from the germline V gene are MNHEY and SMNVEV (reference sequence). In DNA, the CDR3 is TGTGCCAGCCAAAGGGCGCGGGAGGAAGAGACCCAGTACTTC. This sequence encodes CASQRAREEETQYF.